The 8 T cell receptor beta chains reported below all come from one sample, sequenced in a study of blood T cell repertoires in COVID-19. The data were produced by immunoSEQ multiplex PCR, yet TCRdb's version contains in-frame clones alone and is incomplete. Counted here are some 220,000 clones, roughly nine tenths occurring once; the ten biggest clones make up approximately 3.3%. Source material: PBMCs or T cells enriched from blood (not recorded which). The source of these receptors is a woman aged 45 to 65 in a cohort exposed to, infected with or recovered from COVID-19 (not recorded which).

V usage is TRBV29-1 and J usage is TRBJ2-3; D possibly corresponds to TRBD1 (6 bases). The CDR3 loop spans 13 amino acids. The germline V and J ends were trimmed by 4 bases and 2 bases, with 10 bases remaining between them. Germline V gives CDR1 SQVTM, CDR2 ANQGSEA. The CDR3 is CSVAQGNTDTQYF. The CDR3 DNA sequence: TGCAGCGTTGCCCAGGGGAACACAGATACGCAGTATTTT.

The chain links TRBV7-9 to TRBJ2-7, with 11 bases aligning to TRBD2. V lost 3 bases and J lost 3; bases outside the gene matches: 4. CDR3 length equals 15 residues. The germline gives CDR1 SEHNR, CDR2 FQNEAQ (reference sequence). The CDR3 DNA follows: TGTGCCAGCAGCTTTGGGACTAGCGGAGTCTACGAGCAGTACTTC. Its protein is CASSFGTSGVYEQYF.

This chain links TRBV4-1 with TRBJ1-5; tentative D call: TRBD1 (5 bases). CDR3 length: 13 amino acids. Between the trimmed V and J ends, which lost 0 bases and 6 bases, there was a span of 6 bases. Germline CDR1 MGHRA, CDR2 YSYEKL. CDR3 bases: TGCGCCAGCAGCCAAGACAGGGTTCAGCCCCAGCATTTT. Translated: CASSQDRVQPQHF.

The chain carries TRBV10-3 and TRBJ1-5, with a tentative D call TRBD1 (6 bases). Germline lookup yields CDR1 ENHRY and CDR2 SYGVKD. Trimming pared 11 bases from V and 3 bases from J, leaving 11 bases between. The length of the CDR3 is 12 residues. The CDR3 bases are TGTGCCGCGCGGGGGGCCAATCAGCCCCAGCATTTT. It yields the protein CAARGANQPQHF.

The chain links TRBV19 to TRBJ1-2; D is possibly TRBD1 (6 bases). Deletions cut 5 bases from V and 8 bases from J, with 15 bases between. Germline V gives CDR1 LNHDA, CDR2 SQIVND (reference sequence). The CDR3 contains 13 residues. CDR3 protein: CASSHRESGGYTF. The CDR3 DNA reads as TGTGCCAGTAGTCACAGGGAGTCCGGAGGCTACACCTTC.

This clone was seen only once. In DNA form, the CDR3 reads TGTGCCATCAGTGAGTCGGCAGGGATAGATACGCAGTATTTT. It yields the protein CAISESAGIDTQYF. V is TRBV10-3 and J is TRBJ2-3, with D maybe TRBD1 (5 bases). CDR1 ENHRY and CDR2 SYGVKD come from the germline V gene. The CDR3 runs to 14 residues. With 0 bases removed from V and 5 bases from J, the gap between germline ends came to 9 bases.

The chain uses TRBV5-1 and TRBJ1-1; D is unresolved. This CDR3 is 15 amino acids long. Germline loops: CDR1 SGHRS, CDR2 YFSETQ. The ends were cut back, 0 bases at V and 4 bases at J, with 13 bases in the middle. CDR3: CASSLGGSDITEAFF. As DNA, the CDR3 is TGCGCCAGCAGCTTGGGTGGATCAGACATCACTGAAGCTTTCTTT.

The rearrangement joins TRBV28 to TRBJ2-1, with D tentatively TRBD1 (6 bases). Trimming pared 5 bases from V and 6 bases from J, leaving 17 bases between. The CDR3 extends over 15 amino acids. Germline V gene sequence: CDR1 MDHEN, CDR2 SYDVKM. Here the CDR3 DNA reads TGTGCCAGCAGTACTGCTCCGGGACAAATCAATGAGCAGTTCTTC. It codes for CASSTAPGQINEQFF.